This T cell receptor beta chain was identified during a study of CXCR3-negative and CXCR3-positive naive CD8 T cells. This CDR3 region has 15 residues. The germline CDR1 and CDR2 sequences are MDHEN and SYDVKM. Study findings and constraints: Within a donor, both naive subsets shared TRBV-TRBJ usage, unlike memory cells. Naive cells positive for CXCR3 carried more hydrophobic TRB CDR3s than CXCR3-negative ones.

The authors prepared UMI-labeled TRB cDNA libraries by 5' RACE. Using the 5' RACE reads, TCRdb records one entry per CDR3 protein without DNA. This table holds 55,000 to 70,000 distinct CDR3 sequences. Of note for this clonotype: Its antigen is as yet unknown.

Specimen: naive CXCR3+ CD8+ T cells from blood. Subset denoted: CD45RO-CCR7+CD27+CD95- naive CD8+ T cells expressing CXCR3 (TNR3+). The source is a human donor in good health. Some clones in this sample may be carry-over from other donors' samples. The chain employs TRBV28 and TRBJ1-5. Here the CDR3 reads CASSLSRERTGPQHF.